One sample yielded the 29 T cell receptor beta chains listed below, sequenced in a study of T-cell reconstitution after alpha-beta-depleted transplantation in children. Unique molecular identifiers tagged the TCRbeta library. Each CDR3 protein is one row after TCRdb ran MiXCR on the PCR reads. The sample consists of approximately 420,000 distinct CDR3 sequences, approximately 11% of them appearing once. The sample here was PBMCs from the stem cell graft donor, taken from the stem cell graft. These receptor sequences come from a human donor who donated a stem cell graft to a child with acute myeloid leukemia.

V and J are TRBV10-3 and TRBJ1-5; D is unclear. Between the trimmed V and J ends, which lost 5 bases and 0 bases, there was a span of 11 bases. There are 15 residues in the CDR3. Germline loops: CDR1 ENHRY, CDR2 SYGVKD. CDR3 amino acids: CAISSDGNSNQPQHF. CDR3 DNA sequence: TGTGCCATCAGTTCGGACGGTAATAGCAATCAGCCCCAGCATTTT.

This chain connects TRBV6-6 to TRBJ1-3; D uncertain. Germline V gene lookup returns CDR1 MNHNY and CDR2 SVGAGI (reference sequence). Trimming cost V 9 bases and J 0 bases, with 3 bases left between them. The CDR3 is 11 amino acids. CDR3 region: CASISGNTIYF. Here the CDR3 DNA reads TGTGCCAGTATCTCTGGAAACACCATATATTTT.

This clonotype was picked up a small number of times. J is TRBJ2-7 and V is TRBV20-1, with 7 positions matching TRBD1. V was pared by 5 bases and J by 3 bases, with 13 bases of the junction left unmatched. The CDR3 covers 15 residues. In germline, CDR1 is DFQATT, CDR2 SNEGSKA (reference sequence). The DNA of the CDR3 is TGCAGTGCTCGCGCTTCGGGACAGCCCTTCTACGAGCAGTACTTC. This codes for CSARASGQPFYEQYF.

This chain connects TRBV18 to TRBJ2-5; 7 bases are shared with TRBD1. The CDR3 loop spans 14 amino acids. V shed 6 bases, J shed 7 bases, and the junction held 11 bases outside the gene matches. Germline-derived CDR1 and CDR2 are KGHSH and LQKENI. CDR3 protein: CASSDRTGWGTQYF. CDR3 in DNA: TGTGCCAGCTCGGACAGGACCGGCTGGGGGACCCAGTACTTC.

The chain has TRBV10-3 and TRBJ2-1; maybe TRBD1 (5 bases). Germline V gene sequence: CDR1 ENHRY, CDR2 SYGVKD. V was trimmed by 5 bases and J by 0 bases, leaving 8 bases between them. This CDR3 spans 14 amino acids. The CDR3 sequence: CAISSGASYNEQFF. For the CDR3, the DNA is TGTGCCATCAGTAGTGGGGCCTCCTACAATGAGCAGTTCTTC.

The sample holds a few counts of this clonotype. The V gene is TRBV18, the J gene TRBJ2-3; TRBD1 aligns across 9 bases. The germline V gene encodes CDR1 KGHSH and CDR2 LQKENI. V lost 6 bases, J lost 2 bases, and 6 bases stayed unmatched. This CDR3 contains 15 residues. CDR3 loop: CASSPGTGNTDTQYF. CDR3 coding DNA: TGTGCCAGCTCGCCCGGGACAGGGAACACAGATACGCAGTATTTT.

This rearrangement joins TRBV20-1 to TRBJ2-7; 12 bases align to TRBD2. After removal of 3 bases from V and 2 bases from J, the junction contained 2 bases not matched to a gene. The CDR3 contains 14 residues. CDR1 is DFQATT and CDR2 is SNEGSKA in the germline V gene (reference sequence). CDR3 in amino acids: CSARTSGSPYEQYF. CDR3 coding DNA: TGCAGTGCTAGGACTAGCGGGAGCCCCTACGAGCAGTACTTC.

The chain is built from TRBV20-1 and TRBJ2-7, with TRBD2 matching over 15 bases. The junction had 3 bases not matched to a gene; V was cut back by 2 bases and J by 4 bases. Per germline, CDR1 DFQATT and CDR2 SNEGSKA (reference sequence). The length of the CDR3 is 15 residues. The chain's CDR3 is CSARSGTSGRYEQYF. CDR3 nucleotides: TGCAGTGCTAGATCCGGGACTAGCGGGAGGTACGAGCAGTACTTC.

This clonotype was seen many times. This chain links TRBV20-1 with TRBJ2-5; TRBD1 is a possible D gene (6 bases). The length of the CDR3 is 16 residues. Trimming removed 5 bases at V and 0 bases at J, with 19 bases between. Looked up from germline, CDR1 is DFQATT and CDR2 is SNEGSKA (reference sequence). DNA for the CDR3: TGCAGTGCTGTAACCGGGACACATGCGAACCAAGAGACCCAGTACTTC. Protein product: CSAVTGTHANQETQYF.

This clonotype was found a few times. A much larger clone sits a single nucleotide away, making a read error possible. CDR3 nucleotide sequence: TGTGCCATCAGTGGATCGTCGCACGCGTGGGACACTGAAGCTTTCTTT. Protein sequence: CAISGSSHAWDTEAFF. The J gene is TRBJ1-1, the V gene TRBV10-3; no reliable D call. CDR1 and CDR2 (germline): ENHRY, SYGVKD. Trimming removed 4 bases at V and 3 bases at J, with 18 bases between. The CDR3 contains 16 residues.

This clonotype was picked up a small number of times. The CDR3 DNA reads as TGTGCCAGCAGCCCCGGACTAGCCTCCTACAATGAGCAGTTCTTC. Protein product: CASSPGLASYNEQFF. The chain uses TRBV4-2 and TRBJ2-1; 8 nucleotides match TRBD2. The CDR3 loop spans 15 amino acids. Germline V lookup: CDR1 LGHNA, CDR2 YNFKEQ. V was clipped by 4 bases and J by 0 bases; unmatched bases: 2.

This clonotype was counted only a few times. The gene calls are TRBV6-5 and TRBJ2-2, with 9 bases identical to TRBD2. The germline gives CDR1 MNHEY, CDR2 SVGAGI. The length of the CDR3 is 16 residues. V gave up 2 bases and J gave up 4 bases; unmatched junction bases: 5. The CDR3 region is CASSYGAGGTTGELFF. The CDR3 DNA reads TGTGCCAGCAGTTACGGGGCGGGGGGGACCACCGGGGAGCTGTTTTTT.

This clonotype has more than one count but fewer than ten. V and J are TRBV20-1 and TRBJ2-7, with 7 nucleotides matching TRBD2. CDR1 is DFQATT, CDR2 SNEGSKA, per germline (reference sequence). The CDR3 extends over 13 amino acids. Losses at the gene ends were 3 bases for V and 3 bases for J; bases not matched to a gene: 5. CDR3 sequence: CSARGGELYEQYV. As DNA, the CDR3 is TGCAGTGCTAGGGGGGGGGAACTCTACGAGCAGTACGTC.

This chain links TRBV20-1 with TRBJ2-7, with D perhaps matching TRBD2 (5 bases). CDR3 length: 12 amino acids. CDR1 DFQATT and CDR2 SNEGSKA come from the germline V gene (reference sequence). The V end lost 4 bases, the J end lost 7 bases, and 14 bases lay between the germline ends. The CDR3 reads CSAKGLYIEQYF. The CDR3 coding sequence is TGCAGTGCTAAAGGACTGTACATTGAGCAGTACTTC.

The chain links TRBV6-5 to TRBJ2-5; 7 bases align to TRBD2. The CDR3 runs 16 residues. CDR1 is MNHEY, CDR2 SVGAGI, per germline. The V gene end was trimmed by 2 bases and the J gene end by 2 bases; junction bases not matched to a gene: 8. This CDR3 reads CASSYLAGEGQETQYF. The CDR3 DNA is TGTGCCAGCAGTTACCTCGCGGGAGAAGGGCAAGAGACCCAGTACTTC.

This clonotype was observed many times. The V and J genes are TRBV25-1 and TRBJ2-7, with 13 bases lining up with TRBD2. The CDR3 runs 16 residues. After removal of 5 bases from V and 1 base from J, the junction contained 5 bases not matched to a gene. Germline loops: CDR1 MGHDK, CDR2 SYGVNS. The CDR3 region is CASSPGTSGTSYEQYF. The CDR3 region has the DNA TGTGCCAGCAGTCCCGGGACTAGCGGGACTTCCTACGAGCAGTACTTC.

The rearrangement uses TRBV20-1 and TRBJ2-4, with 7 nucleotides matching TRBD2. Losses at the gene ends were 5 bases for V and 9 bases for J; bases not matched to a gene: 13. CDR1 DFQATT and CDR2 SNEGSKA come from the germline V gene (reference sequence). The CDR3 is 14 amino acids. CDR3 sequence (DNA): TGCAGTGCTGGCGCCCGGACTAGGTCCGTCATTCAGTACTTC. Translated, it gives CSAGARTRSVIQYF.

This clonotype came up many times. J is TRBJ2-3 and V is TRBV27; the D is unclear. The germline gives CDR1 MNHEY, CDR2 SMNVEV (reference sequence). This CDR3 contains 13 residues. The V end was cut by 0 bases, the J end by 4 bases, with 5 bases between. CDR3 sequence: CASSLSIADTQYF. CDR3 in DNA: TGTGCCAGCAGTTTATCGATTGCAGATACGCAGTATTTT.

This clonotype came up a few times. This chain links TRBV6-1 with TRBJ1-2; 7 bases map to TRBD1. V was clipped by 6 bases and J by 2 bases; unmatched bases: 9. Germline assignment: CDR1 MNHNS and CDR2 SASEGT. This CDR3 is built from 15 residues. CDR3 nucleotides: TGTGCCAGCAGAATTTCGACAGGGACCAACTATGGCTACACCTTC. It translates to CASRISTGTNYGYTF.

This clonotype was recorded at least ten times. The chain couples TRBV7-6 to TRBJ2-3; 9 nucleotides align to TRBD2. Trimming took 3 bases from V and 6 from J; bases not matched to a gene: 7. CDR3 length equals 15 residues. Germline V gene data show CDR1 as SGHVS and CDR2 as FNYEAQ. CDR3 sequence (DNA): TGTGCCAGCAGCTTCTCTAGCGGGGCCATGGATACGCAGTATTTT. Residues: CASSFSSGAMDTQYF.

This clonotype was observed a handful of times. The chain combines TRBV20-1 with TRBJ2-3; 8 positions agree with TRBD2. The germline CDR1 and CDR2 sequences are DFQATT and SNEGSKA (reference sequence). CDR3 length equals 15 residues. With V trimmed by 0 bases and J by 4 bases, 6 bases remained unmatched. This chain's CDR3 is CSARDGRGYADTQYF. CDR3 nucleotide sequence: TGCAGTGCTAGAGACGGGAGGGGGTATGCAGATACGCAGTATTTT.

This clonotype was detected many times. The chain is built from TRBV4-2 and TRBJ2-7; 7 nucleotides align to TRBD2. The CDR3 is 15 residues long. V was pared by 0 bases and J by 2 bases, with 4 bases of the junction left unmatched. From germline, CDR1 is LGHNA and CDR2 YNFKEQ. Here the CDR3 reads CASSQEASGAYEQYF. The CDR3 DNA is TGTGCCAGCAGCCAAGAGGCTAGCGGAGCCTACGAGCAGTACTTC.

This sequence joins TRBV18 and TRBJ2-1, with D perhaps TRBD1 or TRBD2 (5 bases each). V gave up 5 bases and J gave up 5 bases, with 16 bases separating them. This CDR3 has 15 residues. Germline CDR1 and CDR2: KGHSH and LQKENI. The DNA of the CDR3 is TGTGCCAGCTCAACCCCCAGGGTCGGGGACAATGAGCAGTTCTTC. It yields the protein CASSTPRVGDNEQFF.

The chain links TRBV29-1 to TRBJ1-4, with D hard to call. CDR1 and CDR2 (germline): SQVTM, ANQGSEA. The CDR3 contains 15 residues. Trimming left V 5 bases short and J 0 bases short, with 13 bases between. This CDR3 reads CSVPSPYATNEKLFF. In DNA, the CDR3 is TGCAGCGTTCCTTCCCCTTATGCAACTAATGAAAAACTGTTTTTT.

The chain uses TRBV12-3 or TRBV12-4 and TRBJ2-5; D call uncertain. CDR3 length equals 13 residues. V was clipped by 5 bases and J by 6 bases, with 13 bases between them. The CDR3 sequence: CASSPEGRKTQYF. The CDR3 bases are TGTGCCAGCAGTCCTGAAGGACGGAAGACCCAGTACTTC.

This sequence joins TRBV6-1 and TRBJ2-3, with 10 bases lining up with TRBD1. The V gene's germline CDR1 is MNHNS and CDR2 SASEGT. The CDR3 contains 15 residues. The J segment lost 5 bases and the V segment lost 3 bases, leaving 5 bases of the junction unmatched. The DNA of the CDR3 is TGTGCCAGCAGTGATATGGGACAGGGGAGAGATACGCAGTATTTT. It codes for CASSDMGQGRDTQYF.

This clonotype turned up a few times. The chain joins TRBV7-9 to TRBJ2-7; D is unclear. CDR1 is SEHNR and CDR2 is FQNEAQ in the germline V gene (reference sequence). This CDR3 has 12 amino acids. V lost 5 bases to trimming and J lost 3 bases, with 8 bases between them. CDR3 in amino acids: CASSALGYEQYV. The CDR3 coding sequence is TGTGCCAGCAGCGCCCTAGGCTACGAGCAGTACGTC.

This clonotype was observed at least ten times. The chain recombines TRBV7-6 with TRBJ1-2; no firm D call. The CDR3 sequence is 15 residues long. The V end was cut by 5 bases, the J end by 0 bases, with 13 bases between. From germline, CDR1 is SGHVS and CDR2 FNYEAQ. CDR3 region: CASSPRPISNYGYTF. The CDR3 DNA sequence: TGTGCCAGCAGCCCTCGTCCCATTTCTAACTATGGCTACACCTTC.

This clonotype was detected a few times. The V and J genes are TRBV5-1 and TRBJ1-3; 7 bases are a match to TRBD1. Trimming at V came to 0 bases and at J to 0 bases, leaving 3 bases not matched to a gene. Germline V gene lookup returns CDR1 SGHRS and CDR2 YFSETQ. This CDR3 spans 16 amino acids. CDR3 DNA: TGCGCCAGCAGCTTGGAACAGGGGATCTCTGGAAACACCATATATTTT. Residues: CASSLEQGISGNTIYF. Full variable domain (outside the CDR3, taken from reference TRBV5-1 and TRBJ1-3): KAGVTQTPRYLIKTRGQQVTLSCSPISGHRSVSWYQQTPGQGLQFLFEYFSETQRNKGNFPGRFSGRQFSNSRSEMNVSTLELGDSALYLCASSLEQGISGNTIYFGEGSWLTVV.